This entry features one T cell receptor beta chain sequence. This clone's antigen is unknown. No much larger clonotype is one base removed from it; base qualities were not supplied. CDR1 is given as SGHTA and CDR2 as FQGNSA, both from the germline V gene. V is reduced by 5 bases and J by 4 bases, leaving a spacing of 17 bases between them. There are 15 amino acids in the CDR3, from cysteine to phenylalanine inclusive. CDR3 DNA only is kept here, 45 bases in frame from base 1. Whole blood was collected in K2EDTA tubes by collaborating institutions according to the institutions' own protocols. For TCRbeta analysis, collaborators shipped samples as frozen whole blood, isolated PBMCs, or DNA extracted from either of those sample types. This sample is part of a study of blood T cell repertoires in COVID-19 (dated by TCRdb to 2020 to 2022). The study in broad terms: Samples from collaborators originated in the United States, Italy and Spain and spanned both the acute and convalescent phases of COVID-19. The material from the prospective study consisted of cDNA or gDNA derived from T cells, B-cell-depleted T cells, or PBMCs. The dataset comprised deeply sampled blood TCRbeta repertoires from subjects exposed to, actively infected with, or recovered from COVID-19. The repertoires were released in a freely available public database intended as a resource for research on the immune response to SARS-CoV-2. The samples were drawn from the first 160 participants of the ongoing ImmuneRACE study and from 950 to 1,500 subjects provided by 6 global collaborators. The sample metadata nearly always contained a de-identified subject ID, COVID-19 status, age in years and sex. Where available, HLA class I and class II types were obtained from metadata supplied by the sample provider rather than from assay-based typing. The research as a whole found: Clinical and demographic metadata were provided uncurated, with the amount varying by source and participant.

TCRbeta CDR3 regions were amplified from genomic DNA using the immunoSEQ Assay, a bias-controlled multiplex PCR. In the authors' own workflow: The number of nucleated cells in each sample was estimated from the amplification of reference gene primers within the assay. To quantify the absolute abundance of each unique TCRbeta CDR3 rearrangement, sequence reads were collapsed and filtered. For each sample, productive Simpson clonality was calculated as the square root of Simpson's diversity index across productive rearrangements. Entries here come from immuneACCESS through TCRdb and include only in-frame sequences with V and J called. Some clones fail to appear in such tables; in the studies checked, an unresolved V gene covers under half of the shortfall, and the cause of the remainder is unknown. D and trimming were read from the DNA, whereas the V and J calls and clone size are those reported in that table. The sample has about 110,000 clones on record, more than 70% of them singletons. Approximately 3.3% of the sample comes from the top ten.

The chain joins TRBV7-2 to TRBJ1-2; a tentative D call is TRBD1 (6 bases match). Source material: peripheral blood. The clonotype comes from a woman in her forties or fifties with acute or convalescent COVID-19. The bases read TGTGCCAGCAGCCCCCGGGGGGCTATAGGCTATGGCTACACCTTC. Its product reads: CASSPRGAIGYGYTF.